This T cell receptor beta chain was sequenced in a study of blood T cell repertoires in COVID-19. The CDR3 runs 18 residues. V gave up 5 bases and J gave up 0 bases; unmatched junction bases: 9. Germline V gene data show CDR1 as SGHTA and CDR2 as FQGNSA. Method: immunoSEQ multiplex PCR; TCRdb's copy keeps in-frame clones and lacks some. This table has about 230,000 clones, roughly 82% appearing once. Specimen: peripheral blood. V and J are TRBV7-2 and TRBJ2-1; 11 nucleotides agree with TRBD2. The clonotype was recovered from a woman in her thirties or forties who had recovered from COVID-19. The CDR3 DNA sequence: TGTGCCAGCAGCCGGATAGCGGGGGGGCCGAGCTCCTACAATGAGCAGTTCTTC. Amino acid sequence: CASSRIAGGPSSYNEQFF.